These 8 T cell receptor beta chains came from one sample sequenced in a study of T cell responses to AZD1222 COVID-19 vaccine. The method was immunoSEQ multiplex PCR; TCRdb's version includes in-frame clones alone and lacks a portion of them. The table records roughly 100,000 clones, about 93% of them present only once. This material consisted of peripheral blood, taken on day 0 of AZD1222 vaccination. The receptors derive from an adult in good health.

This chain uses TRBV30 with TRBJ2-7; D uncertain. The CDR3 covers 12 residues. Germline CDR1 and CDR2: GTSNPN and SVGIG (reference sequence). Trimming removed 0 bases from V and 2 bases from J, with 5 bases in between. This CDR3 is CAWSVSTYEQYF. CDR3 sequence (DNA): TGTGCCTGGAGTGTAAGTACCTACGAGCAGTACTTC.

The rearrangement links TRBV27 to TRBJ2-5; D is unresolved. The CDR3 spans 9 residues. Trimming took off 10 bases at V and 2 bases at J, with 2 bases between the two ends. CDR1 is MNHEY, CDR2 SMNVEV, per germline (reference sequence). CDR3 DNA sequence: TGTGCCATTCAAGAGACCCAGTACTTC. This sequence encodes CAIQETQYF.

V gene TRBV7-6 combines with J gene TRBJ1-1; D is uncertain. CDR3 size: 15 residues. In germline, CDR1 is SGHVS, CDR2 FNYEAQ. Trimming shortened V by 4 bases and J by 4 bases, and 16 bases separated the two germline ends. The CDR3, as DNA: TGTGCCAGCAGCTCCACCCCCGAAGGGTTCACTGAAGCTTTCTTT. Translation gives CASSSTPEGFTEAFF.

The chain recombines TRBV29-1 with TRBJ1-3; TRBD1 might be the D (5 bases). CDR1 is SQVTM and CDR2 is ANQGSEA in the germline V gene. The germline V and J ends were trimmed by 3 bases and 2 bases, with 14 bases remaining between them. The CDR3 loop spans 15 amino acids. CDR3 DNA: TGCAGCGTTGATCCCGGACATTCGGCTGGAAACACCATATATTTT. This encodes CSVDPGHSAGNTIYF.

This chain connects TRBV7-2 to TRBJ2-7; D might be TRBD2 (6 bases). The ends were cut back, 5 bases at V and 4 bases at J, with 12 bases in the middle. Germline V gene sequence: CDR1 SGHTA, CDR2 FQGNSA. This CDR3 is 13 amino acids long. CDR3 in DNA: TGTGCCAGCAGCGCGGGACCACAATACGAGCAGTACTTC. Its protein is CASSAGPQYEQYF.

The chain is built from TRBV19 and TRBJ2-5, with TRBD1 matching over 8 bases. CDR3 size: 16 residues. Per germline, CDR1 LNHDA and CDR2 SQIVND (reference sequence). V shed 1 base, J shed 5 bases, and the junction held 9 bases outside the gene matches. The CDR3 nucleotides read TGTGCCAGTAGTATAGGGACGCAGGGGGCCTGGGAGACCCAGTACTTC. As protein: CASSIGTQGAWETQYF.

The CDR3 DNA is TGTGCCAGCAGCCTCAAAGTGGGGGACAATGAGCAGTTCTTC. Translating it yields CASSLKVGDNEQFF. This chain uses TRBV14 with TRBJ2-1, with D perhaps assigned TRBD1 or TRBD2 (5 bases each). V lost 4 bases and J 5 bases, leaving 12 bases between the germline ends. Germline V gives CDR1 SGHDN, CDR2 FVKESK. This CDR3 has 14 residues.

The rearrangement joins TRBV5-6 to TRBJ1-1; 11 bases line up with TRBD1. V was pared by 3 bases and J by 1 base, with 2 bases of the junction left unmatched. Germline CDR1 is SGHDT and CDR2 is YYEEEE. This CDR3 has 15 residues. Written as DNA, the CDR3 is TGTGCCAGCAGCTACGGGACAGGGGGGAACACTGAAGCTTTCTTT. Its protein product is CASSYGTGGNTEAFF.